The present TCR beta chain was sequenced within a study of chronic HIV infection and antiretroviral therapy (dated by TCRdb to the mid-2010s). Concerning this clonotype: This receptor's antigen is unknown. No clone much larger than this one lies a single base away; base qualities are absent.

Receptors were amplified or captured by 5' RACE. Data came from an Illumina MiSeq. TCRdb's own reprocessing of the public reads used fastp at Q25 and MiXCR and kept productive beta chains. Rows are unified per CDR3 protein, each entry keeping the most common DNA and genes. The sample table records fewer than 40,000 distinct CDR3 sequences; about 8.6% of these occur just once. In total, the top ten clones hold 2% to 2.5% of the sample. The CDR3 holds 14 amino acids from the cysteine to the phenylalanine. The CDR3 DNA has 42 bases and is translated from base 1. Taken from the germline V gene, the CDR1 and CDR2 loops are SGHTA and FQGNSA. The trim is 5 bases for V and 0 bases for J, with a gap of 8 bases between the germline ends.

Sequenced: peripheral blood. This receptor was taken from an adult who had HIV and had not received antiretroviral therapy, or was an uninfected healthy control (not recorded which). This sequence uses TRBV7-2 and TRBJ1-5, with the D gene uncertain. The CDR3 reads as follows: CASSIRDSNQPQHF. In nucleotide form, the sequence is TGTGCCAGCAGCATAAGAGATAGCAATCAGCCCCAGCATTTT.